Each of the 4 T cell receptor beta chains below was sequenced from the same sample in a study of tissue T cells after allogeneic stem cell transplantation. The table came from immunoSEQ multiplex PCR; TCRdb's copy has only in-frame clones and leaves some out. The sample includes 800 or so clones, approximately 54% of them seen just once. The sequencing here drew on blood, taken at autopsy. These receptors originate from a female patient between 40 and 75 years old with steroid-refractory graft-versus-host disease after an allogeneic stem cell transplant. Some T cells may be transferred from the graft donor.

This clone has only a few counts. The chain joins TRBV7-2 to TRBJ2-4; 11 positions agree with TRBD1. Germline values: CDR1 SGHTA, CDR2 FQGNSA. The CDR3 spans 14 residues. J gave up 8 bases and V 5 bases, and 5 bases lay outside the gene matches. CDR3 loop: CASSPGTGGDIQYF. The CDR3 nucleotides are TGTGCCAGCAGCCCTGGGACAGGGGGGGACATTCAGTACTTC.

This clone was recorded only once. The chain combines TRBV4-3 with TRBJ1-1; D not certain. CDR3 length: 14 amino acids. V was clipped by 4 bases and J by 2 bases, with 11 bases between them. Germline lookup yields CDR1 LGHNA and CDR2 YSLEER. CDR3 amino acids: CASSRAWGNTEAFF. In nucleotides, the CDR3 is TGCGCCAGCAGCCGAGCCTGGGGAAACACTGAAGCTTTCTTT.

CDR3 nucleotide sequence: TGTGCCAGCAGGCCCGGGACAGGGGCAGATACGCAGTATTTT. Amino acid sequence: CASRPGTGADTQYF. The rearrangement links TRBV3-1 (or the pseudogene TRBV3-2) to TRBJ2-3, with TRBD1 matching over 10 bases. Trimming at V came to 6 bases and at J to 4 bases, leaving 4 bases not matched to a gene. Germline V gene sequence: CDR1 LGHDT, CDR2 YNNKEL (reference sequence). The CDR3 extends over 14 amino acids.

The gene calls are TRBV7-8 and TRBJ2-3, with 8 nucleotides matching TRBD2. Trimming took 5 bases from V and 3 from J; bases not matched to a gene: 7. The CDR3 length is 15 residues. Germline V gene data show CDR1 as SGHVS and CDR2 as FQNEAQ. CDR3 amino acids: CASSRGAGGTDTQYF. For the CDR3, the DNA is TGTGCCAGCAGCCGGGGGGCGGGGGGAACAGATACGCAGTATTTT.